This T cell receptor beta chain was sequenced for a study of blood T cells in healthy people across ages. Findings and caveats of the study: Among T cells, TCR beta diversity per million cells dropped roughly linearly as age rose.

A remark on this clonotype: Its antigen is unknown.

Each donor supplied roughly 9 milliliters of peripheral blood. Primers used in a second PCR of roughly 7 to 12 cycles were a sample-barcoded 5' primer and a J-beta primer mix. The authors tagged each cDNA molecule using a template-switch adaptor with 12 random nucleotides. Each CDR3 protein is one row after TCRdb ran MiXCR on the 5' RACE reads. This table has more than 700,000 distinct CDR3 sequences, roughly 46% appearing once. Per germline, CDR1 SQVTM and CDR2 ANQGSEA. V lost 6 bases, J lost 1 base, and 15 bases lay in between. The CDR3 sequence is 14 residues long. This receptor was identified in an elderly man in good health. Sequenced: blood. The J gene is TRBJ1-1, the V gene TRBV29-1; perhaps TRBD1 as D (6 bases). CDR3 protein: CSVKQGGWNTEAFF. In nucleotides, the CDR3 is TGCAGCGTCAAGCAAGGGGGGTGGAACACTGAAGCTTTCTTT.